This entry lists 21 T cell receptor beta chains sequenced from one sample in a study of OX40 agonist ivuxolimab in advanced cancers. The repertoire was sequenced with immunoSEQ multiplex PCR; TCRdb's copy has only in-frame clones and lacks some. The sample contains about 26,000 clones, approximately 85% of which appear only once. The sample here was CD4+ or CD8+ T cells sorted from blood, taken in a trial of the OX40 agonist ivuxolimab. Receptors were obtained from an adult with an advanced solid tumor such as melanoma, head and neck, liver or kidney cancer.

DNA of the CDR3: TGTGCCAGCAGCCCCCCCCTCACCGGGGAGCTGTTTTTT. This sequence encodes CASSPPLTGELFF. J is TRBJ2-2 and V is TRBV9; D gene unclear. Trimming took 4 bases from V and 4 from J, leaving 8 bases between them. This CDR3 comprises 13 residues. Germline V CDR1 and CDR2: SGDLS, YYNGEE.

The chain is built from TRBV5-1 and TRBJ2-7, with TRBD1 matching over 7 bases. The CDR3 runs to 17 residues. Per germline, CDR1 SGHRS and CDR2 YFSETQ. V trimming: 4 bases; J trimming: 4 bases; junction bases outside the gene matches: 17. CDR3: CASSLGIKVGGVYEQYF. The CDR3 DNA sequence: TGCGCCAGCAGCCTGGGCATCAAGGTAGGGGGCGTATACGAGCAGTACTTC.

This chain links TRBV7-9 with TRBJ2-1; 8 bases fit TRBD2. The CDR3 is 16 amino acids. Germline lookup yields CDR1 SEHNR and CDR2 FQNEAQ (reference sequence). V trimming: 6 bases; J trimming: 3 bases; junction bases outside the gene matches: 10. The CDR3 DNA follows: TGTGCCAGCAGTCCGGGGGGGCCGGGGCTCTACAATGAGCAGTTCTTC. Protein: CASSPGGPGLYNEQFF.

This clone qualifies as medium-sized. V gene TRBV28 combines with J gene TRBJ2-1, with TRBD1 matching over 7 bases. The V gene's germline CDR1 is MDHEN and CDR2 SYDVKM. V lost 7 bases, J lost 3 bases, and 6 bases stayed unmatched. This CDR3 contains 14 residues. CDR3 sequence reads: CASTDRDSYNEQFF. The CDR3 DNA reads TGTGCCAGCACCGACCGGGACAGCTACAATGAGCAGTTCTTC.

The chain carries TRBV28 and TRBJ1-2, with TRBD1 identical over 9 bases. The CDR3 length is 17 residues. The germline gives CDR1 MDHEN, CDR2 SYDVKM. The trim removed 3 bases at V and 7 bases at J, leaving 15 bases unmatched. CDR3: CASSFPPGQGESSGYTF. The CDR3 bases are TGTGCCAGCAGTTTCCCCCCGGGACAGGGCGAGTCTAGTGGCTACACCTTC.

V gene TRBV7-6 combines with J gene TRBJ2-7; D unresolved. In germline, CDR1 is SGHVS, CDR2 FNYEAQ. The CDR3 is 12 amino acids. Deletions cut 4 bases from V and 0 bases from J, with 4 bases between. CDR3 amino acids: CASSSSSYEQYF. DNA of the CDR3: TGTGCCAGCAGCTCCAGCTCCTACGAGCAGTACTTC.

The gene calls are TRBV10-1 and TRBJ2-7; D ambiguous. Germline CDR1 is WNHNN and CDR2 is SYGVQD (reference sequence). Trimming left V 5 bases short and J 3 bases short, with 14 bases between. This CDR3 is 14 amino acids long. Here the CDR3 reads CASSPSPGLYEQYF. The CDR3 DNA reads as TGCGCCAGCAGTCCATCTCCAGGCCTCTACGAGCAGTACTTC.

This clone is a singleton in its sample. The chain has TRBV4-3 and TRBJ2-7; D might be TRBD1 (7 bases). CDR3 length: 15 amino acids. V shed 0 bases and J shed 7 bases, with 16 bases lying between them. Germline values: CDR1 LGHNA, CDR2 YSLEER. The CDR3 spells CASSQDRQGGGEQYF. CDR3 in DNA: TGCGCCAGCAGCCAAGATAGACAGGGAGGTGGGGAGCAGTACTTC.

This clone has at least ten counts. CDR3 residues: CASSLSRANEQFF. CDR3 sequence (DNA): TGTGCCAGCAGTTTAAGCAGGGCCAATGAGCAGTTCTTC. The rearrangement uses TRBV27 and TRBJ2-1, with D perhaps TRBD1 (5 bases). Germline CDR1 MNHEY, CDR2 SMNVEV (reference sequence). Trimming pared 2 bases from V and 6 bases from J, leaving 8 bases between. The CDR3 sequence is 13 residues long.

On this clone itself: Given a much more abundant clone one base away, this may be a read error. Here the CDR3 DNA reads TGTGTCAGCAGCAAGGACGACCTCGGGGAAAAACTGTTTTTT. Residues: CVSSKDDLGEKLFF. This sequence joins TRBV7-9 and TRBJ1-4, with unresolved D. The length of the CDR3 is 14 residues. Germline CDR1 and CDR2: SEHNR and FQNEAQ (reference sequence).

The rearrangement links TRBV4-1 to TRBJ2-3; D not resolved. Between the trimmed V and J ends, which lost 3 bases and 2 bases, there was a span of 3 bases. The CDR3 consists of 12 residues. Germline CDR1 MGHRA, CDR2 YSYEKL. The CDR3 spells CASSHPTDTQYF. CDR3 sequence (DNA): TGCGCCAGCAGCCACCCCACAGATACGCAGTATTTT.

This chain joins TRBV18 and TRBJ2-1; the D gene could be TRBD1 or TRBD2 (6 bases each). V shed 3 bases and J shed 2 bases, with 8 bases lying between them. There are 14 residues in the CDR3. Looked up from germline, CDR1 is KGHSH and CDR2 is LQKENI. The CDR3 DNA follows: TGTGCCAGCTCACCCGGGGGCCCCTACAATGAGCAGTTCTTC. Amino acids: CASSPGGPYNEQFF.

The CDR3 nucleotides are TGTGCCAGCAGTGAATTGGGGGTCAATCAGCCCCAGCATTTT. It translates to CASSELGVNQPQHF. The chain couples TRBV6-1 to TRBJ1-5, with D perhaps TRBD1 (5 bases). Germline V gene data show CDR1 as MNHNS and CDR2 as SASEGT. This CDR3 is built from 14 residues. V was pared by 2 bases and J by 3 bases, with 8 bases between.

This chain uses TRBV6-6 with TRBJ1-1; D is ambiguous. This CDR3 comprises 12 residues. V gave up 8 bases and J gave up 4 bases, with 11 bases separating them. The germline V gene has CDR1 MNHNY and CDR2 SVGAGI (reference sequence). The CDR3 DNA sequence: TGTGCCAGCGAAGAAGGGCTCACTGAAGCTTTCTTT. Encoded protein: CASEEGLTEAFF.

The chain joins TRBV27 to TRBJ1-5; D is perhaps TRBD1 (5 bases). V was trimmed by 10 bases and J by 4 bases, leaving 14 bases between them. Germline V gives CDR1 MNHEY, CDR2 SMNVEV (reference sequence). The CDR3 runs 13 residues. Here the CDR3 reads CATGTIKNQPQHF. The CDR3 DNA follows: TGTGCCACCGGGACTATTAAAAATCAGCCCCAGCATTTT.

V is TRBV19 and J is TRBJ1-1, with a possible D match to TRBD1 (6 bases). CDR1 is LNHDA, CDR2 SQIVND, per germline (reference sequence). With 7 bases removed from V and 6 bases from J, the gap between germline ends came to 12 bases. The CDR3 has 12 amino acids. CDR3 amino acids: CASTAGEAEAFF. CDR3 in DNA: TGTGCCAGTACGGCAGGGGAGGCTGAAGCTTTCTTT.

The chain combines TRBV11-2 with TRBJ2-7; D possibly corresponds to TRBD2 (8 bases). Germline-derived CDR1 and CDR2 are SGHAT and FQNNGV. CDR3 length: 15 residues. V was trimmed by 5 bases and J by 1 base, leaving 15 bases between them. In DNA, the CDR3 is TGTGCCAGCAGCCAAGGGGGCGGGGGGTCCTACGAGCAGTACTTC. Amino acids: CASSQGGGGSYEQYF.

V and J are TRBV27 and TRBJ2-7; possibly TRBD1 for D (6 bases). The CDR3 covers 13 residues. Germline V gene sequence: CDR1 MNHEY, CDR2 SMNVEV (reference sequence). V gave up 4 bases and J gave up 4 bases, with 11 bases separating them. CDR3 coding DNA: TGTGCCAGCAGTTACAGGGCGGGTTACGAGCAGTACTTC. This translates into CASSYRAGYEQYF.

In this sample, this clone turned up a few times. The chain couples TRBV30 to TRBJ1-1; D gene uncertain. The germline CDR1 and CDR2 sequences are GTSNPN and SVGIG (reference sequence). V was clipped by 3 bases and J by 3 bases, with 11 bases between them. This CDR3 has 13 residues. The CDR3 loop is CAWRVNKYTEAFF. DNA for the CDR3: TGTGCCTGGAGGGTCAACAAGTACACTGAAGCTTTCTTT.

The rearrangement joins TRBV5-6 to TRBJ2-5, with 7 positions matching TRBD1. The junction had 4 bases not matched to a gene; V was cut back by 0 bases and J by 5 bases. The germline gives CDR1 SGHDT, CDR2 YYEEEE. The CDR3 is 14 amino acids. CDR3 sequence (DNA): TGTGCCAGCAGCTTGGAGGGGGCTGGGGAGACCCAGTACTTC. This sequence encodes CASSLEGAGETQYF.

This chain joins TRBV5-4 and TRBJ2-7, with 7 bases aligning to TRBD2. V was pared by 9 bases and J by 6 bases, with 12 bases of the junction left unmatched. The germline V gene encodes CDR1 SGHNT and CDR2 YYREEE (reference sequence). CDR3 size: 13 residues. Written as DNA, the CDR3 is TGTGCCACGGGGGGAGGGAGGGCCTCCGAGCAGTACTTC. Protein sequence: CATGGGRASEQYF.